This entry is about one T cell receptor (beta chain). Germline V CDR1 and CDR2: MNHEY, SMNVEV (reference sequence). The CDR3 covers 13 residues. V was clipped by 2 bases and J by 4 bases, with 9 bases between them. These data come from a study of cytomegalovirus exposure and HLA in healthy donors. The PCR contained 60 Vbeta and 13 Jbeta primers. Data came from immunoSEQ multiplex PCR; TCRdb stores just in-frame clones and leaves some out. The sample lists under 200,000 clones, about 88% occurring once. The chain carries TRBV27 and TRBJ2-7; D gene unclear. The sequenced sample consisted of PBMCs. This TCR was sampled from a woman aged 25-40 years in good health and CMV-seronegative. The CDR3, as DNA: TGTGCCAGCAGTTTAGGCACCAAATACGAGCAGTACTTC. Translated, it gives CASSLGTKYEQYF.